This entry concerns a single T cell receptor beta chain. Its antigen is unknown. The data originate from a study of Ad26.COV2.S vaccination and SARS-CoV-2 variants. Whole-study context: In the study, Ad26.COV2.S was injected intramuscularly once, or twice 56 days apart. General study points: Substantial breadth in spike-specific CD8+ and CD4+ T cell responses was reportedly seen after vaccination.

Treatment defined: 19 received Ad26.COV2.S at low or high dose, single or two shots; about 5 received placebo; per-sample allocation not given. Sample collection was performed on day 63 after the first vaccine or placebo injection. Spike of the Wuhan-strain SARS-CoV-2 was expressed by an Ad26 vector, which formed the vaccine. The CDR3 length is 15 residues. The V segment lost 5 bases and the J segment 6 bases; nucleotides outside the gene matches: 3. The germline V gene encodes CDR1 SEHNR and CDR2 FQNEAQ (reference sequence). This table comes from immunoSEQ multiplex PCR, and its TCRdb copy is limited to in-frame clones, with some not included. Seen here are 350,000 to 400,000 clones, about 89% observed once, and the top ten hold about 1.9%.

The material sequenced was peripheral blood, taken in a trial of Ad26.COV2.S vaccine versus placebo. The J gene is TRBJ2-1, the V gene TRBV7-9; 14 bases are a match to TRBD2. The clonotype originates from a person aged 18-65 years who received the Ad26.COV2.S COVID-19 vaccine or a placebo. The CDR3 DNA reads as TGTGCCAGCAGCCCGGGACTAGCGGGAGTCAATGAGCAGTTCTTC. Translation gives CASSPGLAGVNEQFF.